These 5 T cell receptor beta chains share one sample of origin, sequenced in a study of T cell repertoires in cytomegalovirus infection. MiXCR, applied by TCRdb to the reads, yields one record per CDR3 protein. Among roughly 300,000 distinct CDR3 sequences, roughly 9.5% were seen once, and the ten largest hold approximately 4.7%. Sequencing input: PBMCs. The receptors originated from a human donor in good health (CMV status not recorded). Some clones in this sample may be carry-over from other donors' samples.

The chain has TRBV19 and TRBJ2-1; tentative D call: TRBD1 (5 bases). Germline CDR1 LNHDA, CDR2 SQIVND (reference sequence). V was clipped by 3 bases and J by 0 bases, with 12 bases between them. The CDR3 sequence is 16 residues long. This CDR3 is CASSMFDSGSYNEQFF. For the CDR3, the DNA is TGTGCCAGTAGTATGTTCGACAGTGGCTCCTACAATGAGCAGTTCTTC. Looking up the rest from reference TRBV19 and TRBJ2-1 gives the full variable domain: DGGITQSPKYLFRKEGQNVTLSCEQNLNHDAMYWYRQDPGQGLRLIYYSQIVNDFQKGDIAEGYSVSREKKESFPLTVTSAQKNPTAFYLCASSMFDSGSYNEQFFGPGTRLTVL.

The chain combines TRBV28 with TRBJ2-1; D not certain. Trimming shortened V by 5 bases and J by 6 bases, and 14 bases separated the two germline ends. This CDR3 is 14 amino acids long. Germline V CDR1 and CDR2: MDHEN, SYDVKM. The CDR3 coding sequence is TGTGCCAGCAGTAACCCCATAGGATCCAATGAGCAGTTCTTC. Translated, it gives CASSNPIGSNEQFF.

Comment on this clonotype: A read error may explain this, as a much larger clone is one base away. J is TRBJ2-5 and V is TRBV7-2; 8 bases agree with TRBD1. CDR1 is SGHTA, CDR2 FQGNSA, per germline. The CDR3 extends over 13 amino acids. For the CDR3, the DNA is TGTGCCGGCAGCTTAGGACAGGGACAGACCCAGTACTTC. Translated, it gives CAGSLGQGQTQYF.

The gene calls are TRBV7-8 and TRBJ2-1; 7 nucleotides align to TRBD2. Trimming cost V 0 bases and J 6 bases; bases outside gene matches: 2. The CDR3 is 14 residues long. In germline, CDR1 is SGHVS, CDR2 FQNEAQ. DNA of the CDR3: TGTGCCAGCAGCTTAGCGACTAGCCGCAATGAGCAGTTCTTC. It translates to CASSLATSRNEQFF.

Of note for this clonotype: This may come from a read error, since a much larger clone is one base off. The chain has TRBV6-5 and TRBJ2-7; D is perhaps TRBD1 (6 bases). Germline CDR1 reads MNHEY; CDR2 reads SVGAGI. The V gene lost 7 bases and the J gene lost 5 bases, with 18 bases spanning the gap. The CDR3 is made up of 14 amino acids. In DNA, the CDR3 is TGTGCCAGCAAACCGGACAGCAGGTTGGACGAGCAGTACTTC. It is translated as CASKPDSRLDEQYF.